This passage covers 5 T cell receptor beta chains from one sample sequenced in a study of blood T cell repertoires in COVID-19 (dated by TCRdb to 2020 to 2021). The library was generated by the immunoSEQ multiplex PCR assay. Held by TCRdb, this immuneACCESS table contains in-frame sequences only and omits some clones. Under half of the omission traces to an unresolved V gene where checked; the cause of the rest is unknown. Present in this sample are roughly 270,000 clones, about four fifths of which were seen just once. The top ten constitute approximately 5% of the sample. Sequencing was done on a sample of PBMCs or T cells enriched from blood (not recorded which). These receptor sequences come from a man aged 40-49 years who had been exposed to COVID-19.

This clone has only a few counts. CDR3 DNA sequence: TGTGCCAGCAGCGTAGATAGCTCTGGAAACACCATATATTTT. Translating gives CASSVDSSGNTIYF. J is TRBJ1-3 and V is TRBV9, with no clear D. Germline V gene lookup returns CDR1 SGDLS and CDR2 YYNGEE. CDR3 length: 14 amino acids. Between the trimmed V and J ends, which lost 0 bases and 0 bases, there was a span of 4 bases. Full variable domain (outside the CDR3, taken from reference TRBV9 and TRBJ1-3): DSGVTQTPKHLITATGQRVTLRCSPRSGDLSVYWYQQSLDQGLQFLIQYYNGEERAKGNILERFSAQQFPDLHSELNLSSLELGDSALYFCASSVDSSGNTIYFGEGSWLTVV.

This chain joins TRBV19 and TRBJ2-7, with 8 bases matching TRBD1. After removal of 8 bases from V and 5 bases from J, the junction contained 17 bases not matched to a gene. The CDR3 extends over 16 amino acids. Germline loops: CDR1 LNHDA, CDR2 SQIVND (reference sequence). The CDR3 loop reads CASQISWRDRSNEQYF. The CDR3 nucleotides are TGTGCCAGTCAGATTAGTTGGAGGGACAGGTCCAACGAGCAGTACTTC. The full variable domain, its missing parts supplied by reference TRBV19 and TRBJ2-7, is DGGITQSPKYLFRKEGQNVTLSCEQNLNHDAMYWYRQDPGQGLRLIYYSQIVNDFQKGDIAEGYSVSREKKESFPLTVTSAQKNPTAFYLCASQISWRDRSNEQYFGPGTRLTVT.

The chain recombines TRBV11-3 with TRBJ2-6, with TRBD2 matching 7 bases. CDR1 and CDR2 (germline): SGHNT, YENEEA. The CDR3 totals 16 residues. Trimming at V came to 4 bases and at J to 0 bases, leaving 3 bases not matched to a gene. The CDR3 DNA follows: TGTGCCAGCAGCTCCGGGGGGAGCTCTGGGGCCAACGTCCTGACTTTC. Translation gives CASSSGGSSGANVLTF.

The V and J genes are TRBV7-8 and TRBJ2-1, with 13 nucleotides matching TRBD2. Unmatched junction bases numbered 12, after V lost 3 bases and J lost 4 bases. The CDR3 spans 19 residues. The germline gives CDR1 SGHVS, CDR2 FQNEAQ. CDR3 sequence reads: CASSFWTSGSFFLYNEQFF. The CDR3 nucleotides are TGTGCCAGCAGCTTTTGGACTAGCGGGAGTTTCTTTCTATACAATGAGCAGTTCTTC.

The chain has TRBV27 and TRBJ1-4; possibly TRBD1 for D (6 bases). The CDR3 totals 14 residues. V was cut by 6 bases and J by 8 bases, with 16 bases left in between. Germline loops: CDR1 MNHEY, CDR2 SMNVEV (reference sequence). The CDR3 coding sequence is TGTGCCAGCAGACCCTCGGGAGGACAGGAAAAACTGTTTTTT. This encodes CASRPSGGQEKLFF.